The clone carrying this T cell receptor (beta chain) was found many times. The data were taken from a study of blood T cell repertoires in COVID-19. Study details: Sample material is recorded as cDNA or gDNA derived from T cells, B-cell-depleted T cells, or PBMCs.

Original processing methods: Estimated nucleated cell counts came from reference gene primer amplification. Assay: immunoSEQ multiplex PCR; the TCRdb copy retains only in-frame clones and omits some. V and J calls and clone size come straight from that table; D and trimming were deduced from the DNA. The repertoire holds approximately 260,000 clones, roughly 80% seen once, with around 3.9% in the top ten. The source material was PBMCs or T cells enriched from blood (not recorded which). This TCR derives from a man aged 30 to 39 with acute COVID-19.

The CDR3 DNA reads as TGTGCCAGTAGTCCCGGGACAGGGGAATATGGCTACACCTTC. This sequence encodes CASSPGTGEYGYTF. The chain links TRBV19 to TRBJ1-2, with 10 bases that match TRBD1. This CDR3 has 14 amino acids. Germline values: CDR1 LNHDA, CDR2 SQIVND (reference sequence). Trimming removed 5 bases from V and 5 bases from J; junction bases left unmatched: 5. The variable domain in full, completed from reference TRBV19 and TRBJ1-2, reads DGGITQSPKYLFRKEGQNVTLSCEQNLNHDAMYWYRQDPGQGLRLIYYSQIVNDFQKGDIAEGYSVSREKKESFPLTVTSAQKNPTAFYLCASSPGTGEYGYTFGSGTRLTVV.